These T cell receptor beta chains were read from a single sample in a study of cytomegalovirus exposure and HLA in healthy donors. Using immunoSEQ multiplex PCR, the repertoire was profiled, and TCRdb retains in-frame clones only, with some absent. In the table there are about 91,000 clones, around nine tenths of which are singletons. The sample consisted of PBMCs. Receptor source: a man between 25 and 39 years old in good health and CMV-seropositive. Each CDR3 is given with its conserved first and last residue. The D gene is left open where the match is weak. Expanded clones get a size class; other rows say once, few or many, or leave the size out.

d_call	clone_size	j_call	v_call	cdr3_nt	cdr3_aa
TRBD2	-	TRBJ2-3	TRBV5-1	TGCGCCAGCAGCTTAGCGGGAGGAGACACAGATACGCAGTATTTT	CASSLAGGDTDTQYF
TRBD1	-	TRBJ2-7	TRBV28	TGTGCCAGCAGCACCTTGGGACAGGGACTCTCCTACGAGCAGTACTTC	CASSTLGQGLSYEQYF
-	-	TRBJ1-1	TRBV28	TGTGCCAGCAGTTTAAGACTGAAGAACACTGAAGCTTTCTTT	CASSLRLKNTEAFF
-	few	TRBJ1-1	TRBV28	TGTGCCAGCAGCCCTCTGAACACTGAAGCTTTCTTT	CASSPLNTEAFF
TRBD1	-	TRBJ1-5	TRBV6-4	TGTGCCAGCAGTGACTTACAGGGGGCTTTCAATCAGCCCCAGCATTTT	CASSDLQGAFNQPQHF
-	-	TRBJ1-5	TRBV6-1	TGTGCCAGCAGGGAGACAGAATATAGCAATCAGCCCCAGCATTTT	CASRETEYSNQPQHF
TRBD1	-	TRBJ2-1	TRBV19	TGTGCCAGTAGTACTACAGGGGGCGCGCACAATGAGCAGTTCTTC	CASSTTGGAHNEQFF
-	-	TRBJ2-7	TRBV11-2	TGTGCCAGCAGCTTATCCAGGGCAGAGCAGTACTTC	CASSLSRAEQYF
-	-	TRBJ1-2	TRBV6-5	TGTGCCAGCAGTCCCCAGGTTAGAAGTGGCTACACCTTC	CASSPQVRSGYTF
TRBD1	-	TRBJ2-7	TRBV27	TGTGCCAGCAGTTTAGACAGGGGGGTCGGCGAGCAGTACTTC	CASSLDRGVGEQYF
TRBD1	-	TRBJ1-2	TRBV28	TGTGCCAGCCGGAACAACGGACAGGGCTATGGCTACACCTTC	CASRNNGQGYGYTF
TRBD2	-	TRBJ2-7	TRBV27	TGTGCCAGCAGTTCCTTGACTAGCGGGAGTTCCTACGAGCAGTACTTC	CASSSLTSGSSYEQYF
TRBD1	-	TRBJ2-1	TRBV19	TGTGCCAGTAGTTCTCTCCGCTTGGACAGGGGGCCTTCCTACAATGAGCAGTTCTTC	CASSSLRLDRGPSYNEQFF
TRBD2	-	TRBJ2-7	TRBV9	TGTGCCAGCAGCCGAAGGACTAGCGGAGGTGGCGAGCAGTACTTC	CASSRRTSGGGEQYF
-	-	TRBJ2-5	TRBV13	TGTGCCAGCAGCTCAAGGACAGGACTACTTACCAAGACCCAGTACTTC	CASSSRTGLLTKTQYF
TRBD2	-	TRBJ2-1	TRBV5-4	TGTGCCAGCAGCTCGGACGGCGGGAGTTACAATGAGCAGTTCTTC	CASSSDGGSYNEQFF
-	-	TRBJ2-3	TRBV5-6	TGTGCCAGCAGACTCAGGGGATCTAGCACAGATACGCAGTATTTT	CASRLRGSSTDTQYF
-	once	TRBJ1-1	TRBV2	TGTGCCAGCAACCAGGGCATGAACACTGAAGCTTTCTTT	CASNQGMNTEAFF
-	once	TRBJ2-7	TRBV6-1	TGTGCCAGCACCCTGCGGTCCGAGACCGACTACGAGCAGTACTTC	CASTLRSETDYEQYF
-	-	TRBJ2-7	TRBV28	TGTGCCAGCAGTGCGGGACTTTCCTACGAGCAGTACTTC	CASSAGLSYEQYF
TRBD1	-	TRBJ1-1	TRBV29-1	TGCAGCGTTGAAAGGGACAGGGAGCTGAGTGTGGCTTTCTTT	CSVERDRELSVAFF